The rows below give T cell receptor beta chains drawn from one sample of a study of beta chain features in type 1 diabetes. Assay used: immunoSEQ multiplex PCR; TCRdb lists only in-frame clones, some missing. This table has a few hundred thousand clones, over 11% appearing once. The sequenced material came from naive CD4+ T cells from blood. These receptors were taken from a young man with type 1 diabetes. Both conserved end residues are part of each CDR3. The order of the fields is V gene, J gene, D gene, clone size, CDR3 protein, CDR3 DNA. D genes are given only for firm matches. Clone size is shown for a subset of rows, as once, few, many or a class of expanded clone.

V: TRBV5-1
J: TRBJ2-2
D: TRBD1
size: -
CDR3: CASSGTATGELFF
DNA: TGCGCCAGCAGCGGGACAGCCACCGGGGAGCTGTTTTTT

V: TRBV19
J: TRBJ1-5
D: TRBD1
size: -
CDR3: CASRGQGVHQPQHF
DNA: TGTGCCAGTAGGGGACAGGGTGTGCATCAGCCCCAGCATTTT

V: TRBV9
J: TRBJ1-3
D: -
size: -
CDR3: CASSVVGGSSGNTIYF
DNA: TGTGCCAGCAGCGTAGTTGGCGGGAGCTCTGGAAACACCATATATTTT

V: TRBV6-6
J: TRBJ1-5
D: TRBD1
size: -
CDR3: CATHRDRVGQPQHF
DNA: TGTGCCACACACCGGGACAGGGTTGGTCAGCCCCAGCATTTT

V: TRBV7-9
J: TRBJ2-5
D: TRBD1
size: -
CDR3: CASSTGQGDETQYF
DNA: TGTGCCAGCAGCACGGGACAGGGGGATGAGACCCAGTACTTC

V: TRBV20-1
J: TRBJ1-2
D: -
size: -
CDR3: CSGSVRGGYTF
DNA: TGCAGCGGGTCAGTCAGGGGTGGCTACACCTTC

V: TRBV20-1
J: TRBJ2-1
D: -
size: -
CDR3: CSASRVSEQFF
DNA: TGCAGTGCTAGCCGGGTCTCTGAGCAGTTCTTC

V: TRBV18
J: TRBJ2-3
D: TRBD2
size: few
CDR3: CASARGGTYTDTQYF
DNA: TGTGCCAGCGCTCGGGGAGGGACTTACACAGATACGCAGTATTTT

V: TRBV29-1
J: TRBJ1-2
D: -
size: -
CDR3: CSVEVGPGYTF
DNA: TGCAGCGTTGAAGTTGGCCCTGGCTACACCTTC

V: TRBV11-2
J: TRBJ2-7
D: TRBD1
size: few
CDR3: CASSLELDRGLYEQYF
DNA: TGTGCCAGCAGCTTAGAATTGGACAGGGGGCTCTACGAGCAGTACTTC

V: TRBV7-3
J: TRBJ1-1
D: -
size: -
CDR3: CASSFTPVGEAFF
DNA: TGTGCCAGCAGCTTTACCCCGGTTGGTGAAGCTTTCTTT